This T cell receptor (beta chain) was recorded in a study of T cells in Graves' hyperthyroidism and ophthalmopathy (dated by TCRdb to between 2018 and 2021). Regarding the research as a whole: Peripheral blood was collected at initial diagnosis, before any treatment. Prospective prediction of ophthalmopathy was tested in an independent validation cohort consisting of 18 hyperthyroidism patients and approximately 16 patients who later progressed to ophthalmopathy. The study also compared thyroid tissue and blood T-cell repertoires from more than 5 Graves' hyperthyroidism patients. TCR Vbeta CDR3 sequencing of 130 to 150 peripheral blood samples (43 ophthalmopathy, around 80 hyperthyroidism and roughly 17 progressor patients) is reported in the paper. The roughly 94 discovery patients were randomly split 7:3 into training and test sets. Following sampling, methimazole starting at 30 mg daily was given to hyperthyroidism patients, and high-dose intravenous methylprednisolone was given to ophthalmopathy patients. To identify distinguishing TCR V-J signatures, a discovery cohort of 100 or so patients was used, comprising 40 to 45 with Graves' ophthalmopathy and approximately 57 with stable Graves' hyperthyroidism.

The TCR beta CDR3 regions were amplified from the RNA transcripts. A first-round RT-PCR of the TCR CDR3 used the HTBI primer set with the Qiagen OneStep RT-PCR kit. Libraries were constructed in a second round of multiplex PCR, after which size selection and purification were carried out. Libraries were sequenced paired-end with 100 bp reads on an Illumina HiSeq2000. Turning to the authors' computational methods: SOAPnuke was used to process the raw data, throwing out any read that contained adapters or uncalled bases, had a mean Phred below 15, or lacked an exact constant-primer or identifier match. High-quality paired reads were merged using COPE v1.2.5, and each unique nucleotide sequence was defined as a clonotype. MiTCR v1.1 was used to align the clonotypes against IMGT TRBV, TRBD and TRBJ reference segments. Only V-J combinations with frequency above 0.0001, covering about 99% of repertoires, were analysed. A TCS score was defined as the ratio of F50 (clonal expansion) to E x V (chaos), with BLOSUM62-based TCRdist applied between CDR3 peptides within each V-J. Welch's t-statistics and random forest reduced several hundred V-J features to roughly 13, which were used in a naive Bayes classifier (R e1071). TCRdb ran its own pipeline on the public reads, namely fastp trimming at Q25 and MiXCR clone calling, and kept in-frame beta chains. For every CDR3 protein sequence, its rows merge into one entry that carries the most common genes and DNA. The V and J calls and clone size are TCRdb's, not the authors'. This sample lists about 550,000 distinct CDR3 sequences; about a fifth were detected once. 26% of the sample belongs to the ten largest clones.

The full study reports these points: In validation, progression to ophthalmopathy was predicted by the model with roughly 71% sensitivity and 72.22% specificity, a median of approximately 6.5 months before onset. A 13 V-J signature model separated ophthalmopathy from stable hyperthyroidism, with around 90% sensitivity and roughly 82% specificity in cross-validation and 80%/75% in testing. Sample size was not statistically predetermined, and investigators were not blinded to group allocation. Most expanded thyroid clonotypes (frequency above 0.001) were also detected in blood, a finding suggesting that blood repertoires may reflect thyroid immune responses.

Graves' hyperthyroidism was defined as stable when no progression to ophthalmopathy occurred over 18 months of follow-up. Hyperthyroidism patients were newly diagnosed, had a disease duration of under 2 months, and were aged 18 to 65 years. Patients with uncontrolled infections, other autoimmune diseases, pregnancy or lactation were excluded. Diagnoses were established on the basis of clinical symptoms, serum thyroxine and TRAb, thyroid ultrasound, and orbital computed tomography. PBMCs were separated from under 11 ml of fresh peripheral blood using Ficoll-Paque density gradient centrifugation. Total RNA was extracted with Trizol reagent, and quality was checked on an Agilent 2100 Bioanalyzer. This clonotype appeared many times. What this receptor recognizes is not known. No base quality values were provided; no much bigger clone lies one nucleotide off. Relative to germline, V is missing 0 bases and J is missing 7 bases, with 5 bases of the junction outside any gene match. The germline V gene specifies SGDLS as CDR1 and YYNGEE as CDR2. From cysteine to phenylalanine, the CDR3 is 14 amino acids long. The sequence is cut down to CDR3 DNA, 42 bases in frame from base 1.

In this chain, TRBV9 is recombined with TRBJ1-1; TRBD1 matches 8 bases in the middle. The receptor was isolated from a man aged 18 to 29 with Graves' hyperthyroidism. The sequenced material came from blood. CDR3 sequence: CASSVGPTGDEAFF. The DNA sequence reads TGTGCCAGCAGCGTAGGCCCGACAGGGGATGAAGCTTTCTTT. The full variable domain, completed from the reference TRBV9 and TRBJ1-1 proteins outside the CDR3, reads DSGVTQTPKHLITATGQRVTLRCSPRSGDLSVYWYQQSLDQGLQFLIQYYNGEERAKGNILERFSAQQFPDLHSELNLSSLELGDSALYFCASSVGPTGDEAFFGQGTRLTVV.